These 24 T cell receptor beta chains were sequenced from one sample in a study of patients and donors after allogeneic stem cell transplantation. TCRdb ran MiXCR on the RT-PCR reads and lists one entry per CDR3 protein. The table has around 200,000 distinct CDR3 sequences, around two fifths seen once; the top ten hold approximately 10%. The material sequenced was blood, either unsorted or a sorted T cell fraction (not recorded which). The receptors come from a human donor who was either an allogeneic HSCT recipient or a stem cell or donor lymphocyte infusion donor (not recorded which). It is not recorded whose cells these are; they may come from a transplant donor.

This rearrangement joins TRBV7-9 to TRBJ1-1; D is undetermined. V gave up 3 bases and J gave up 2 bases, with 7 bases separating them. There are 13 residues in the CDR3. Germline lookup yields CDR1 SEHNR and CDR2 FQNEAQ (reference sequence). CDR3 coding DNA: TGTGCCAGCAGCTTTTATTTTAACACTGAAGCTTTCTTT. This codes for CASSFYFNTEAFF.

This clonotype occurred once. This sequence joins TRBV29-1 and TRBJ1-2; 10 nucleotides match TRBD1. The CDR3 extends over 13 amino acids. Trimming cost V 4 bases and J 6 bases; bases outside gene matches: 5. The germline gives CDR1 SQVTM, CDR2 ANQGSEA. CDR3 amino acids: CSVVGQGENGYTF. CDR3 DNA sequence: TGCAGCGTTGTCGGACAGGGGGAGAATGGCTACACCTTC.

The V and J genes are TRBV28 and TRBJ1-4; tentatively, D is TRBD1 (6 bases). V was shortened by 7 bases and J by 4 bases, with 16 bases between the two germline ends. This CDR3 has 15 amino acids. Germline assignment: CDR1 MDHEN and CDR2 SYDVKM. CDR3 sequence reads: CASTWGAGLNEKLFF. CDR3 DNA: TGTGCCAGCACCTGGGGGGCAGGCCTTAATGAAAAACTGTTTTTT.

The chain is built from TRBV7-9 and TRBJ1-1; D unresolved. The V end lost 3 bases, the J end lost 2 bases, and 4 bases lay between the germline ends. Looked up from germline, CDR1 is SEHNR and CDR2 is FQNEAQ (reference sequence). The CDR3 spans 12 residues. CDR3 DNA: TGTGCCAGCAGCTTCGATAACACTGAAGCTTTCTTT. This sequence encodes CASSFDNTEAFF.

Here the CDR3 reads CASSYDSPATNEKLFF. CDR3 nucleotides: TGCGCCAGCAGCTATGACAGTCCTGCAACTAATGAAAAACTGTTTTTT. The rearrangement joins TRBV5-1 to TRBJ1-4; D is possibly TRBD1 (5 bases). CDR1 is SGHRS, CDR2 YFSETQ, per germline. The CDR3 is made up of 16 amino acids. V lost 3 bases and J lost 0, with 12 bases in between.

J is TRBJ1-5 and V is TRBV5-6, with TRBD1 as a possible D gene (5 bases). V lost 4 bases and J 5 bases, leaving 13 bases between the germline ends. CDR1 SGHDT and CDR2 YYEEEE come from the germline V gene. This CDR3 region has 14 residues. For the CDR3, the DNA is TGTGCCAGCAGCCATCAGGGAGATGATCAGCCCCAGCATTTT. It encodes CASSHQGDDQPQHF. Full variable domain (outside the CDR3, taken from reference TRBV5-6 and TRBJ1-5): DAGVTQSPTHLIKTRGQQVTLRCSPKSGHDTVSWYQQALGQGPQFIFQYYEEEERQRGNFPDRFSGHQFPNYSSELNVNALLLGDSALYLCASSHQGDDQPQHFGDGTRLSIL.

This rearrangement joins TRBV20-1 to TRBJ1-5, with D unclear. CDR3 length: 15 residues. Germline CDR1 and CDR2: DFQATT and SNEGSKA (reference sequence). V lost 1 base to trimming and J lost 0 bases, with 10 bases between them. Written as DNA, the CDR3 is TGCAGTGCTAGAGTTGGAGTATATAGCAATCAGCCCCAGCATTTT. Translation: CSARVGVYSNQPQHF.

This clonotype has only a few counts. V and J are TRBV5-1 and TRBJ2-7, with TRBD1 as a possible D gene (6 bases). This CDR3 is 15 amino acids long. Trimming shortened V by 4 bases and J by 2 bases, and 16 bases separated the two germline ends. Germline lookup yields CDR1 SGHRS and CDR2 YFSETQ. The CDR3 DNA reads TGCGCCAGCAGCAAGGGCGCAGGGGTGGCCTACGAGCAGTACTTC. Amino acid sequence: CASSKGAGVAYEQYF.

The chain employs TRBV24-1 and TRBJ2-1, with TRBD1 matching over 7 bases. J lost 5 bases, V lost 7 bases, and 4 bases had no gene match. This CDR3 region has 13 residues. The germline CDR1 and CDR2 sequences are KGHDR and SFDVKD. The CDR3 sequence is CATRGTGDNEQFF. The CDR3 DNA is TGTGCCACCAGGGGAACAGGGGACAATGAGCAGTTCTTC.

This clonotype was seen a few times. V usage is TRBV27 and J usage is TRBJ1-2; D uncertain. This CDR3 region has 15 residues. Germline assignment: CDR1 MNHEY and CDR2 SMNVEV (reference sequence). V lost 5 bases, J lost 2 bases, and 15 bases lay in between. CDR3 in amino acids: CASSPSWTENYGYTF. CDR3 nucleotide sequence: TGTGCCAGCAGTCCCTCCTGGACGGAGAACTATGGCTACACCTTC.

The table lists this clonotype with a few counts. This CDR3 is CASTSRGAGLIQETQYF. In DNA form, the CDR3 reads TGTGCCAGCACCTCTCGAGGAGCGGGCCTTATCCAAGAGACCCAGTACTTC. The chain carries TRBV13 and TRBJ2-5; perhaps TRBD2 as D (6 bases). Trimming cost V 7 bases and J 1 base, with 22 bases left between them. The CDR3 covers 17 residues. Germline CDR1 and CDR2: PRHDT and FYEKMQ (reference sequence).

The chain employs TRBV12-3 or TRBV12-4 and TRBJ2-7; 11 bases map to TRBD2. V lost 8 bases to trimming and J lost 3 bases; unmatched junction nucleotides: 6. This CDR3 has 14 amino acids. The chain's CDR3 is CASSLAGGLYEQYF. In DNA form, the CDR3 reads TGTGCCAGCTCTTTAGCGGGGGGGCTCTACGAGCAGTACTTC.

This clonotype was observed a few times. This chain uses TRBV11-2 with TRBJ1-1, with D tentatively TRBD1 (6 bases). The CDR3 spans 14 residues. V lost 1 base to trimming and J lost 7 bases, with 13 bases between them. Germline CDR1 SGHAT, CDR2 FQNNGV. The CDR3 bases are TGTGCCAGCAGCTTAGCTTCAGGGGACGGTGAAGCTTTCTTT. Its protein product is CASSLASGDGEAFF. Complete variable domain (other parts from reference TRBV11-2 and TRBJ1-1): EAGVAQSPRYKIIEKRQSVAFWCNPISGHATLYWYQQILGQGPKLLIQFQNNGVVDDSQLPKDRFSAERLKGVDSTLKIQPAKLEDSAVYLCASSLASGDGEAFFGQGTRLTVV.

J is TRBJ1-2 and V is TRBV7-9; possibly TRBD1 for D (5 bases). Germline V gene lookup returns CDR1 SEHNR and CDR2 FQNEAQ (reference sequence). This CDR3 spans 15 amino acids. V was pared by 2 bases and J by 0 bases, with 10 bases between. The CDR3 DNA is TGTGCCAGCAGCTTAAGCGGGGGAGCTAACTATGGCTACACCTTC. This sequence encodes CASSLSGGANYGYTF.

The chain uses TRBV7-3 and TRBJ2-2, with TRBD2 identical over 8 bases. Germline lookup yields CDR1 SGHTA and CDR2 FQGTGA. The ends lost 0 bases at V and 6 bases at J; junction bases unmatched: 9. The CDR3 is 17 amino acids. Here the CDR3 DNA reads TGTGCCAGCAGCTTAACCCCGATCGGGGGGGCCCCCGGGGAGCTGTTTTTT. Its translation: CASSLTPIGGAPGELFF.

The chain uses TRBV28 and TRBJ1-2; D unclear. CDR3 length: 14 residues. The germline V gene encodes CDR1 MDHEN and CDR2 SYDVKM. The germline V and J ends were trimmed by 1 base and 3 bases, with 9 bases remaining between them. The CDR3 protein is CASSLFSFHYGYTF. CDR3 nucleotide sequence: TGTGCCAGCAGTTTATTTAGTTTCCACTATGGCTACACCTTC.

Only one count was recorded for this clonotype. This chain connects TRBV12-3 or TRBV12-4 to TRBJ2-2, with unresolved D. The CDR3 extends over 15 amino acids. The V and J ends lost 6 bases and 5 bases respectively, with 16 bases between them. In DNA form, the CDR3 reads TGTGCCAGCAGATACGACGATCGGGTTACCGGGGAGCTGTTTTTT. Encoded protein: CASRYDDRVTGELFF.

The CDR3 sequence: CASSLSWASNQPQHF. The CDR3 DNA follows: TGTGCCAGCAGTTTATCGTGGGCGAGCAATCAGCCCCAGCATTTT. The chain couples TRBV27 to TRBJ1-5; D is unclear. The CDR3 contains 15 residues. Per germline, CDR1 MNHEY and CDR2 SMNVEV (reference sequence). Trimming took 0 bases from V and 1 from J, leaving 7 bases between them.

This clonotype was picked up a small number of times. The chain recombines TRBV29-1 with TRBJ1-1; D call uncertain. V lost 6 bases and J lost 10, with 15 bases in between. The CDR3 contains 11 residues. Germline-derived CDR1 and CDR2 are SQVTM and ANQGSEA. DNA of the CDR3: TGCAGCGTCGAAAGTTACAGTTCAGCTTTCTTT. Protein product: CSVESYSSAFF.

This clonotype was counted between two and nine times. The chain recombines TRBV4-2 with TRBJ2-3, with no clear D. The CDR3 contains 15 residues. Germline assignment: CDR1 LGHNA and CDR2 YNFKEQ. Trimming pared 1 base from V and 0 bases from J, leaving 8 bases between. In DNA, the CDR3 is TGTGCCAGCAGCCAAGTACAGCCTAGCACAGATACGCAGTATTTT. It is translated as CASSQVQPSTDTQYF.

The table lists this clonotype with a few counts. J is TRBJ1-1 and V is TRBV6-5; D may be TRBD1 (6 bases). This CDR3 contains 13 residues. The germline V gene encodes CDR1 MNHEY and CDR2 SVGAGI. V was shortened by 7 bases and J by 6 bases, with 15 bases between the two germline ends. Here the CDR3 DNA reads TGTGCCAGCAACAGGGAACCAGGCGCTGAAGCTTTCTTT. Translating gives CASNREPGAEAFF.

This clonotype was seen only a few times. The chain combines TRBV20-1 with TRBJ1-2; D gene ambiguous. Germline values: CDR1 DFQATT, CDR2 SNEGSKA (reference sequence). This CDR3 comprises 12 residues. Trimming removed 3 bases from V and 3 bases from J, with 8 bases in between. DNA for the CDR3: TGCAGTGCTAGTCATCCGGACTATGGCTACACCTTC. It yields the protein CSASHPDYGYTF.

This sequence joins TRBV30 and TRBJ2-1; D not resolved. CDR3 length: 11 amino acids. V shed 0 bases and J shed 6 bases, with 3 bases lying between them. Germline values: CDR1 GTSNPN, CDR2 SVGIG (reference sequence). The CDR3 protein is CAWSVPNEQFF. The CDR3 DNA follows: TGTGCCTGGAGTGTACCCAATGAGCAGTTCTTC.

This clonotype showed up just a few times. This sequence joins TRBV5-1 and TRBJ2-7; D may be TRBD2 (5 bases). CDR1 is SGHRS, CDR2 YFSETQ, per germline. The CDR3 is made up of 13 amino acids. Trimming stripped 4 bases from V and 7 bases from J, with 15 bases between. The CDR3 reads CASSPGIIWEQYF. For the CDR3, the DNA is TGCGCCAGCAGCCCCGGGATTATCTGGGAGCAGTACTTC.